This T cell receptor beta chain was sequenced for a study of blood T cell repertoires in COVID-19. Across the whole study: Acute and convalescent COVID-19 specimens originated in the United States, Italy and Spain. PBMCs, B-cell-depleted T cells, or T cells were the source of the cDNA or gDNA that made up the material.

Assay used: immunoSEQ multiplex PCR; TCRdb lists only in-frame clones, some missing. The repertoire holds about 170,000 clones, with around four fifths as singletons. Patients in Seattle were enrolled during active infection, then followed longitudinally. Germline CDR1 and CDR2: MNHEY and SVGAGI. V was clipped by 8 bases and J by 0 bases; unmatched bases: 1. The CDR3 contains 14 residues. The sequence derives from a woman in her 70s with COVID-19, enrolled during active disease. The chain employs TRBV6-5 and TRBJ2-3, with TRBD1 matching over 11 bases. The specimen was peripheral blood. Written as DNA, the CDR3 is TGTGCCAGCGGGGACAGGGGGAGCACAGATACGCAGTATTTT. Translation: CASGDRGSTDTQYF.